This T cell receptor beta chain derives from a study of blood T cells in healthy people across ages. Study as a whole: Researchers report that template switching captured about one barcoded beta molecule per two T cells. Whole-study results and caveats: The unsorted PBMCs prevented any conclusive comparison of naive versus antigen-experienced cells.

This clonotype has at least ten counts. No antigen is known for it. The CDR3 has 13 amino acids. V was cut by 2 bases and J by 11 bases, with 12 bases left in between. Sample-barcoded 5' priming and a J-beta primer mix drove a second PCR of roughly 6 to 12 cycles. Each of the samples gave a minimum of 3 million paired-end reads that contained CDR3. From the 5' RACE reads, TCRdb called clonotypes with MiXCR, one entry per CDR3 protein. Seen here are about 720,000 distinct CDR3 sequences, approximately 22% observed once, and the top ten hold around 22%. The chain employs TRBV12-3 or TRBV12-4 and TRBJ1-4; D remains unclear. Sequenced sample: blood. This receptor was identified in a man aged 70 or older in good health. This CDR3 is CASSLPSLGKLFF. The CDR3 DNA reads as TGTGCCAGCAGTTTACCCTCTCTGGGGAAACTGTTTTTT.